Listed below are T cell receptor beta chains from one sample, sequenced in a study of Ad26.COV2.S vaccination and SARS-CoV-2 variants. Profiled with immunoSEQ multiplex PCR; TCRdb holds only in-frame clones, not every one. The data show around 450,000 clones, about 91% seen once. This specimen consisted of peripheral blood, obtained in a trial of Ad26.COV2.S vaccine versus placebo. Source of these receptors: a person aged 18 to 65 who received the Ad26.COV2.S COVID-19 vaccine or a placebo. The CDR3 runs from the conserved cysteine through the conserved F or W. Each record gives: J gene, V gene, CDR3 protein.

>TRBJ1-1|TRBV5-6
CASSPGDLLEKAFF
>TRBJ2-3|TRBV29-1
CSAQWTPTGVGTDTQYF
>TRBJ2-2|TRBV19
CASTRRSPGTGELFF
>TRBJ2-2|TRBV30
CAWSVNREGTGELFF
>TRBJ1-1|TRBV7-9
CASRWTGNTEAFF
>TRBJ2-3|TRBV7-9
CASSPTDTQYF
>TRBJ2-1|TRBV7-9
CASSRRDRTYNEQFF
>TRBJ2-7|TRBV7-9
CASSRGLAGEQYF
>TRBJ2-2|TRBV6-5
CASSRDRTGELFF
>TRBJ1-1|TRBV19
CASSIDRGPEAFF